This paragraph reports one T cell receptor (beta chain). Its antigen is still unknown. No much larger clonotype is one base removed from it; base qualities were not supplied. CDR1 and CDR2 (SGHAT, FQDESV) derive from the germline V gene (reference sequence). The CDR3 holds 12 amino acids from the cysteine to the phenylalanine. The DNA shown is the 36-base CDR3, in frame from base 1. V is clipped by 5 bases and J by 9 bases, and the sequence between their germline boundaries is 8 bases long. The sample is drawn from a study of T cell repertoires in cytomegalovirus infection (dated by TCRdb to about 2019). As for the study more broadly: The peptide stimulations were aimed at well-studied HLA-B-restricted epitopes as well as recently identified HLA-C-restricted CMV epitopes, whose presentation resists viral immunomodulation. Donor HLA type was relevant to the analysis, as public TCR beta signatures indicated carriage of CMV infection together with the matching HLA type. The study at large found these results: The ex vivo response was dominated by HLA-C-restricted CMV-specific TCR beta clonotypes, which also provided the single most frequent clonotype in two of eight donors. In both this cohort and an independent 352-donor cohort, the cumulative frequency of public TCR beta family members distinguished carriers of CMV infection plus the relevant HLA type.

For sequencing, an Illumina HiSeq 1500 was employed. Starting from the raw public reads, TCRdb applied fastp trimming at Q25, assembled clones with MiXCR and retained in-frame beta chains. Merged by CDR3 protein, the rows form single entries marked with the most common genes and DNA. The table for this sample lists nearly 700,000 distinct CDR3 sequences; about 30% of them were counted only once. The ten top clones hold roughly 18% of the sample. The sample's treatment or condition label, in plain terms: in vitro stimulation with specific CMV peptide epitopes to enrich CMV-specific T cells. This receptor was taken from a human donor in good health (CMV status not recorded). Some clones in this sample may be carry-over from other donors' samples. Sequenced material: cultured PBMCs, taken from culture after CMV antigen stimulation. The rearranged segments are TRBV11-1 and TRBJ1-6; the D gene remains uncertain. The nucleotide sequence reads TGTGCCAGCAGCCACGATTCTTCACCCCTCCACTTT. This yields the protein CASSHDSSPLHF.